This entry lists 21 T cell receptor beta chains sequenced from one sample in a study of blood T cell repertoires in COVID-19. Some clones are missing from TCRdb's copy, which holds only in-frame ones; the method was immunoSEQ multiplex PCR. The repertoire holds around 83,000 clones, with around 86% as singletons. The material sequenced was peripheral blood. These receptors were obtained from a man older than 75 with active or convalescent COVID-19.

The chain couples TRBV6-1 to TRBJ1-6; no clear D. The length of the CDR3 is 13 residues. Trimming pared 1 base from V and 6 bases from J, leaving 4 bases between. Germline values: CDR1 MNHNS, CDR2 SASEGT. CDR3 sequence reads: CASSEVSNSPLHF. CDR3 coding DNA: TGTGCCAGCAGTGAAGTTAGTAATTCACCCCTCCACTTT.

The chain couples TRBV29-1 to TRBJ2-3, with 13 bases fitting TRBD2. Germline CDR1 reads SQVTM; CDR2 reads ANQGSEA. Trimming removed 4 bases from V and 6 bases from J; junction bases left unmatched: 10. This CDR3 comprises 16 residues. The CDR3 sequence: CSVVKGTSGRADTQYF. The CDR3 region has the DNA TGCAGCGTTGTGAAGGGCACTAGCGGGAGGGCCGATACGCAGTATTTT.

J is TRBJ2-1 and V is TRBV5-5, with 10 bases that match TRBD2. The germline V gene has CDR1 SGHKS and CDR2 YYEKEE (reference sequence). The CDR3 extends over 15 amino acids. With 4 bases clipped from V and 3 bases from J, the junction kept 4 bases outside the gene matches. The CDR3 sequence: CASSTSGVFYNEQFF. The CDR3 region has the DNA TGTGCCAGCAGCACTAGCGGGGTCTTCTACAATGAGCAGTTCTTC.

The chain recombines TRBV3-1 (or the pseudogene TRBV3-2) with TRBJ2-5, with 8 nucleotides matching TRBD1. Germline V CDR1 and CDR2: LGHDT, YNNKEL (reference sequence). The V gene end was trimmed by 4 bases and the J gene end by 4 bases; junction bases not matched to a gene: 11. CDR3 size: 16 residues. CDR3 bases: TGTGCCAGCAGCCGTCGCAGGGGGCCACGCCTAGAGACCCAGTACTTC. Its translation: CASSRRRGPRLETQYF.

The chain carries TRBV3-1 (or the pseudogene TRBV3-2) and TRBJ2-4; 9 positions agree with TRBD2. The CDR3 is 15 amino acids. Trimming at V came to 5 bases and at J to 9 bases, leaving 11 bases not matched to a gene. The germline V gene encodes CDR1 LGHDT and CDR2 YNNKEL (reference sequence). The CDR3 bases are TGTGCCAGCAGCGAATTAGCGGGGGAGTCGGGCATTCAGTACTTC. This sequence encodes CASSELAGESGIQYF.

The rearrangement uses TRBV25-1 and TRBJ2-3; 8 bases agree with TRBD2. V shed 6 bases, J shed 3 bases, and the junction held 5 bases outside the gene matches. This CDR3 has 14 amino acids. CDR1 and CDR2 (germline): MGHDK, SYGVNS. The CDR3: CASRTGGGTDTQYF. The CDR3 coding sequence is TGTGCCAGCAGAACGGGGGGGGGAACAGATACGCAGTATTTT.

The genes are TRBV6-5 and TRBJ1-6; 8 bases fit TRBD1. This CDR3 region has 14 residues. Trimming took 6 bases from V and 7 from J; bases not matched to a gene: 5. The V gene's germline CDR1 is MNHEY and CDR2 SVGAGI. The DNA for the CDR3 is TGTGCCAGCAGGTGGCAGGGGGCAAATTCACCCCTCCACTTT. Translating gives CASRWQGANSPLHF.

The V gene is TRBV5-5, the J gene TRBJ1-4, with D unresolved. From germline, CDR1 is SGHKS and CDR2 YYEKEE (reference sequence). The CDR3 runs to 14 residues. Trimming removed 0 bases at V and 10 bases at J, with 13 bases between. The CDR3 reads CASSLVPGLGKLFF. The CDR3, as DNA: TGTGCCAGCAGCTTGGTCCCAGGCTTGGGAAAACTGTTTTTT.

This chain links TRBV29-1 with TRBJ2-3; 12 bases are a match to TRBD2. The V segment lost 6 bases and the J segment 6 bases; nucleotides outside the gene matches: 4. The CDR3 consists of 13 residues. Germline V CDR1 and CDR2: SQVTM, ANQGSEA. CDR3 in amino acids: CSVETSGRDTQYF. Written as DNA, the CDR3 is TGCAGCGTCGAAACTAGCGGGAGGGATACGCAGTATTTT.

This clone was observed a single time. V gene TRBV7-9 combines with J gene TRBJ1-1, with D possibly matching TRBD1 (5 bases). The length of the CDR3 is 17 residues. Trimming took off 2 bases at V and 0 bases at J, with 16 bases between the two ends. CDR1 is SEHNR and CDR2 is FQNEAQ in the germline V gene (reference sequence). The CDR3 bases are TGTGCCAGCAGCTTACCGCCTGGGGGGGTCCTGAACACTGAAGCTTTCTTT. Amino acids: CASSLPPGGVLNTEAFF.

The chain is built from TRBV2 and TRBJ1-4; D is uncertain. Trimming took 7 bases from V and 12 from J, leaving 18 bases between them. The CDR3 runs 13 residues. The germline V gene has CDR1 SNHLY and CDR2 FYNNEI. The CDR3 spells CASKVAPSRELFF. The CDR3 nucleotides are TGTGCCAGCAAGGTAGCGCCGAGTCGGGAACTGTTTTTT.

The CDR3: CASSGSGLGAEGKETQYF. DNA of the CDR3: TGTGCCAGCAGCGGCTCGGGACTAGGGGCCGAAGGGAAAGAGACCCAGTACTTC. The gene calls are TRBV9 and TRBJ2-5, with 8 bases identical to TRBD2. This CDR3 has 18 residues. CDR1 and CDR2 (germline): SGDLS, YYNGEE. V trimming: 3 bases; J trimming: 3 bases; junction bases outside the gene matches: 16.

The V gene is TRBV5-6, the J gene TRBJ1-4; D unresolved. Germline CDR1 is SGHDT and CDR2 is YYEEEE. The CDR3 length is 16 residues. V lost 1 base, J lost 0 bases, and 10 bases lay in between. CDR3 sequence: CASSLFGQATNEKLFF. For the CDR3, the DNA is TGTGCCAGCAGCTTGTTTGGGCAGGCAACTAATGAAAAACTGTTTTTT.

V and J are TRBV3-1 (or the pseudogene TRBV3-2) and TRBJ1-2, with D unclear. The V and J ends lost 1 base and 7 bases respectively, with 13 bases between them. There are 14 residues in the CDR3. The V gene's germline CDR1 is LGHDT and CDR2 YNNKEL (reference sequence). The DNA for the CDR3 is TGTGCCAGCAGCCAAGCCTCGGCAGGTACTGGCTACACCTTC. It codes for CASSQASAGTGYTF.

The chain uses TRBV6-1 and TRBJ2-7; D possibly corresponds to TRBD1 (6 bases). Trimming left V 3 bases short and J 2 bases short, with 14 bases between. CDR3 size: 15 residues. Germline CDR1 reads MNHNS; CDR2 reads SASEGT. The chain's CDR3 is CASSDRDKGPYEQYV. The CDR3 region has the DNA TGTGCCAGCAGTGACCGGGACAAGGGTCCCTACGAGCAGTACGTC.

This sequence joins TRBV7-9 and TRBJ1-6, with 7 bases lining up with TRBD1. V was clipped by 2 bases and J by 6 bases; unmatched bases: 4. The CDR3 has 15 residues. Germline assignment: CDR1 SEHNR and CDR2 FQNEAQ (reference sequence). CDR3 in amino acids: CASSLLGTANSPLHF. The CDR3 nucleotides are TGTGCCAGCAGCTTACTCGGGACAGCTAATTCACCCCTCCACTTT.

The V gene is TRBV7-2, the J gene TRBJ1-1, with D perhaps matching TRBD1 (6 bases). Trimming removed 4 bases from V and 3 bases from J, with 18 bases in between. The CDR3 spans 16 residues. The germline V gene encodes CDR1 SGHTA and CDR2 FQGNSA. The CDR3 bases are TGTGCCAGCAGCTCCCCAAGGGGGGAGGGGGACACTGAAGCTTTCTTT. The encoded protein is CASSSPRGEGDTEAFF.

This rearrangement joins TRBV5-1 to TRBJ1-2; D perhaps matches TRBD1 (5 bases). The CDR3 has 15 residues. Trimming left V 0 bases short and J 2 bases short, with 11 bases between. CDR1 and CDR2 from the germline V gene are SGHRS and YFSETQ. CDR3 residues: CASSLAAGINYGYTF. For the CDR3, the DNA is TGCGCCAGCAGCTTGGCCGCAGGGATAAACTATGGCTACACCTTC.

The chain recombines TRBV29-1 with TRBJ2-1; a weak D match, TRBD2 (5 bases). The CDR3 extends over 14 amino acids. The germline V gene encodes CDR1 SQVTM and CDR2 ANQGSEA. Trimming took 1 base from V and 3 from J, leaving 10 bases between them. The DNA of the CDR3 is TGCAGCGTTGAAGGAAGAGGGATCTACAATGAGCAGTTCTTC. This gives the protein CSVEGRGIYNEQFF.

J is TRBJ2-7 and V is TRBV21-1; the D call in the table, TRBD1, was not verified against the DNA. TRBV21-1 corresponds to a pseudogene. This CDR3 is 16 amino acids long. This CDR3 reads CASSKLRWQGASEQYV. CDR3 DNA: TGTGCCAGCAGCAAATTAAGGTGGCAGGGGGCCAGCGAGCAGTACGTC.

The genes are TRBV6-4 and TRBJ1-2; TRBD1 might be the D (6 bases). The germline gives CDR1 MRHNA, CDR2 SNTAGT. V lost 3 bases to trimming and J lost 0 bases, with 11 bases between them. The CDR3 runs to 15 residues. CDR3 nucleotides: TGTGCCAGCAGTGATCAGGGGCATGCTAACTATGGCTACACCTTC. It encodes CASSDQGHANYGYTF.